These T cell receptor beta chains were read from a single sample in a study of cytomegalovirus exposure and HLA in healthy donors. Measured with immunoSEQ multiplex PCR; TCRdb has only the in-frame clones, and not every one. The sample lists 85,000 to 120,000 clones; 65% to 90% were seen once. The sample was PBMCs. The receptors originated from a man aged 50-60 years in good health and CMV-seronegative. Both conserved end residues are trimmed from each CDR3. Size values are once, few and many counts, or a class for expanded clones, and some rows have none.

cdr3_aa: ASSPNTGVVGYT; clone_size: .; v_call: TRBV4-1
cdr3_aa: ATSRLAKNIQY; clone_size: .; v_call: TRBV15
cdr3_aa: ASSAGESSYNSPLH; clone_size: .; v_call: TRBV9
cdr3_aa: AWRKAQGGLLYEQY; clone_size: .; v_call: TRBV30
cdr3_aa: ASSSGGGTQY; clone_size: .; v_call: TRBV6-5
cdr3_aa: ASRGLAPDTQY; clone_size: .; v_call: TRBV10-1
cdr3_aa: ASSPLVGAKGYNEQF; clone_size: .; v_call: TRBV5-1
cdr3_aa: ASSLTEGGGAF; clone_size: .; v_call: TRBV7-9
cdr3_aa: SVGQYQETQY; clone_size: .; v_call: TRBV29-1
cdr3_aa: ASSPVGGQGETQY; clone_size: .; v_call: TRBV11-2
cdr3_aa: ASSVFPAGGNTGELF; clone_size: .; v_call: TRBV9
cdr3_aa: ASSPLNGGGTGELF; clone_size: .; v_call: TRBV5-1
cdr3_aa: AISPGQRTYEQY; clone_size: few; v_call: TRBV5-4
cdr3_aa: ASTPTPRLAGGGEQY; clone_size: .; v_call: TRBV4-2
cdr3_aa: VSSARTATDTQY; clone_size: once; v_call: TRBV2
cdr3_aa: ASSIDSYTGELF; clone_size: .; v_call: TRBV7-2